The next 7 T cell receptor beta chains were all read from a single sample in a study of blood T cells in healthy people across ages. The authors ran a second PCR of about 7 to 11 cycles using a sample-barcoded 5' primer and a J-beta primer mix. TCRdb reprocessed the 5' RACE reads via MiXCR and lists one record per CDR3 protein. The sample consists of more than 550,000 distinct CDR3 sequences, roughly 20% of them appearing once. Sequenced sample: blood. All receptors come from a man in his 70s in good health.

This clonotype was counted only a few times. CDR3 nucleotide sequence: TGTGCCAGCAGTTTAACTGTTTGCGCGGACACCTTC. It codes for CASSLTVCADTF. The gene calls are TRBV27 and TRBJ1-2; D is undetermined. Germline V gives CDR1 MNHEY, CDR2 SMNVEV (reference sequence). The germline V and J ends were trimmed by 2 bases and 12 bases, with 13 bases remaining between them. The CDR3 sequence is 12 residues long.

CDR3: CASSPRQGAAASGANVLTF. The CDR3 bases are TGTGCCAGCAGTCCCCGACAGGGGGCGGCTGCCTCTGGGGCCAACGTCCTGACTTTC. This sequence joins TRBV27 and TRBJ2-6; 10 nucleotides agree with TRBD1. V was pared by 5 bases and J by 0 bases, with 10 bases of the junction left unmatched. The germline V gene has CDR1 MNHEY and CDR2 SMNVEV (reference sequence). This CDR3 spans 19 amino acids.

This CDR3 is CATGSSRTGVNEQFF. The CDR3 coding sequence is TGTGCCACCGGGTCCTCCCGGACAGGGGTGAATGAGCAGTTCTTC. The chain couples TRBV24-1 to TRBJ2-1, with 9 nucleotides matching TRBD1. CDR1 and CDR2 from the germline V gene are KGHDR and SFDVKD. J was trimmed by 7 bases and V by 9 bases; bases with no gene match: 12. The CDR3 covers 15 residues.

Only one count was recorded for this clonotype. The rearrangement links TRBV20-1 to TRBJ2-5; 7 nucleotides match TRBD2. The last part of the DNA fits TRBJ2-1 better; the J call may be wrong. Germline values: CDR1 DFQATT, CDR2 SNEGSKA (reference sequence). CDR3 length: 11 amino acids. The CDR3 DNA follows: TGCAGTGCTAATCCTAGCGGTGAGCAGTTCTTC. It specifies CSANPSGEQFF.

There are a few counts of this clonotype. The chain combines TRBV5-1 with TRBJ2-3; D may correspond to TRBD1 or TRBD2 (7 bases each). Germline V gives CDR1 SGHRS, CDR2 YFSETQ. V shed 4 bases and J shed 2 bases, with 14 bases lying between them. This CDR3 region has 15 residues. CDR3 DNA: TGCGCCAGCAGCAGCGGGACAGACCTCACAGATACGCAGTATTTT. Translating it yields CASSSGTDLTDTQYF.

The J gene is TRBJ2-3, the V gene TRBV6-6; D is undetermined. This CDR3 is 14 amino acids long. V was clipped by 0 bases and J by 5 bases, with 9 bases between them. Germline values: CDR1 MNHNY, CDR2 SVGAGI (reference sequence). CDR3 amino acids: CASSYSIAVDTQYF. The CDR3 DNA reads as TGTGCCAGCAGTTACTCGATCGCTGTAGATACGCAGTATTTT.

The chain uses TRBV5-5 and TRBJ1-2; no clear D gene. The CDR3 totals 14 residues. Germline V gene lookup returns CDR1 SGHKS and CDR2 YYEKEE (reference sequence). Trimming pared 6 bases from V and 8 bases from J, leaving 20 bases between. CDR3 loop: CASKLFGENWGYTF. The CDR3 nucleotides are TGTGCCAGCAAGCTGTTTGGGGAGAATTGGGGCTACACCTTC.